The 32 T cell receptor beta chains below were found in one sample sequenced in a study of T cell responses to AZD1222 COVID-19 vaccine. Profiling relied on immunoSEQ multiplex PCR, and the TCRdb table lists in-frame clones only, not all of them. The sample gives more than 110,000 clones, around 89% of which show up once; approximately 3% is in the top ten. Here the sequenced sample was peripheral blood, taken 28 days after the second AZD1222 dose. The receptor source for this set is an adult who received the AZD1222 COVID-19 vaccine.

V usage is TRBV18 and J usage is TRBJ1-6; no firm D call. CDR3 length: 14 residues. V lost 5 bases and J 9 bases, leaving 14 bases between the germline ends. The V gene's germline CDR1 is KGHSH and CDR2 LQKENI. CDR3 coding DNA: TGTGCCAGCTCATTGCCAGTGACCGGTTCACCCCTCCACTTT. It codes for CASSLPVTGSPLHF.

The chain links TRBV7-2 to TRBJ2-3, with 11 bases aligning to TRBD1. Looked up from germline, CDR1 is SGHTA and CDR2 is FQGNSA. V dropped 6 bases and J dropped 8; count of bases not matched to a gene: 10. This CDR3 region has 15 residues. The CDR3 loop is CASRAGTGGEGTQYF. Written as DNA, the CDR3 is TGTGCCAGCAGGGCCGGGACAGGGGGAGAGGGTACGCAGTATTTT.

The chain couples TRBV30 to TRBJ1-2; no clear D gene. The V gene lost 0 bases and the J gene lost 7 bases, with 12 bases spanning the gap. CDR3 length: 13 residues. CDR1 and CDR2 from the germline V gene are GTSNPN and SVGIG (reference sequence). CDR3 in amino acids: CAWSVEGFGGYTF. The CDR3 nucleotides read TGTGCCTGGAGTGTAGAGGGTTTCGGTGGCTACACCTTC.

The gene calls are TRBV9 and TRBJ2-1; no reliable D call. The ends were cut back, 0 bases at V and 0 bases at J, with 7 bases in the middle. The CDR3 spans 15 residues. Looked up from germline, CDR1 is SGDLS and CDR2 is YYNGEE. CDR3 sequence: CASSVALSSYNEQFF. CDR3 sequence (DNA): TGTGCCAGCAGCGTAGCTCTAAGCTCCTACAATGAGCAGTTCTTC.

This chain connects TRBV28 to TRBJ2-7, with D possibly matching TRBD1 (5 bases). The V gene lost 7 bases and the J gene lost 2 bases, with 12 bases spanning the gap. Germline-derived CDR1 and CDR2 are MDHEN and SYDVKM. The CDR3 is made up of 13 amino acids. The CDR3 here is CASIGAVTYEQYF. CDR3 in DNA: TGTGCCAGCATAGGGGCAGTTACCTACGAGCAGTACTTC.

This chain connects TRBV3-1 (or the pseudogene TRBV3-2) to TRBJ1-3; a weak D match, TRBD1 (5 bases). The V and J ends lost 1 base and 2 bases respectively, with 6 bases between them. The germline CDR1 and CDR2 sequences are LGHDT and YNNKEL (reference sequence). CDR3 length equals 14 residues. The CDR3 nucleotides are TGTGCCAGCAGCCAAGGGGGACCTGGAAACACCATATATTTT. The encoded protein is CASSQGGPGNTIYF.

The J gene is TRBJ2-2, the V gene TRBV6-1; TRBD2 matches at 12 bases. This CDR3 is built from 16 residues. Germline V gene lookup returns CDR1 MNHNS and CDR2 SASEGT. J gave up 6 bases and V 2 bases, and 4 bases lay outside the gene matches. The CDR3 region is CASSESGTSGPGELFF. The CDR3 DNA reads TGTGCCAGCAGTGAATCCGGGACTAGCGGGCCCGGGGAGCTGTTTTTT.

J is TRBJ1-2 and V is TRBV19; D uncertain. This CDR3 comprises 11 residues. CDR1 and CDR2 from the germline V gene are LNHDA and SQIVND (reference sequence). Trimming pared 2 bases from V and 8 bases from J, leaving 6 bases between. CDR3 region: CASSISEGYTF. The DNA for the CDR3 is TGTGCCAGTAGTATATCTGAAGGCTACACCTTC.

The CDR3: CASSVGPSGNYEQYF. The CDR3 DNA reads TGTGCCAGCAGCGTAGGGCCTAGCGGGAATTACGAGCAGTACTTC. The chain uses TRBV9 and TRBJ2-7; 9 nucleotides line up with TRBD2. Trimming took 0 bases from V and 4 from J; bases not matched to a gene: 5. CDR3 length: 15 amino acids. CDR1 SGDLS and CDR2 YYNGEE come from the germline V gene.

This clone was observed a single time. This chain uses TRBV6-5 with TRBJ1-2, with 7 bases lining up with TRBD1. With 6 bases clipped from V and 7 bases from J, the junction kept 14 bases outside the gene matches. The germline gives CDR1 MNHEY, CDR2 SVGAGI. The length of the CDR3 is 15 residues. This chain's CDR3 is CASRLETGSGFGYTF. The CDR3 DNA reads as TGTGCCAGCAGACTAGAGACAGGGTCCGGGTTTGGCTACACCTTC.

This sequence joins TRBV7-9 and TRBJ1-3; no clear D gene. Germline lookup yields CDR1 SEHNR and CDR2 FQNEAQ (reference sequence). The CDR3 sequence is 14 residues long. The V end lost 6 bases, the J end lost 0 bases, and 9 bases lay between the germline ends. CDR3 residues: CASRPAGSGNTIYF. Here the CDR3 DNA reads TGTGCCAGCAGACCGGCTGGCTCTGGAAACACCATATATTTT.

CDR3 amino acids: CASSSPDSYEQYF. For the CDR3, the DNA is TGTGCCAGCAGCTCCCCGGACAGCTACGAGCAGTACTTC. The chain employs TRBV7-2 and TRBJ2-7; D is perhaps TRBD1 (6 bases). CDR1 is SGHTA and CDR2 is FQGNSA in the germline V gene. This CDR3 has 13 residues. Trimming took off 4 bases at V and 3 bases at J, with 10 bases between the two ends.

The chain links TRBV5-4 to TRBJ1-1; a possible D gene is TRBD1 (5 bases). The CDR3 spans 15 residues. Per the germline V gene, CDR1 is SGHNT and CDR2 is YYREEE (reference sequence). V shed 0 bases and J shed 5 bases, with 14 bases lying between them. CDR3 coding DNA: TGTGCCAGCAGCTTGGTGGCAGGGAGGGAGACTGAAGCTTTCTTT. Its translation: CASSLVAGRETEAFF.

In DNA, the CDR3 is TGTGCCAGCAGTTTATCGATCCCAGGGCGGGAGACCCAGTACTTC. It is translated as CASSLSIPGRETQYF. The chain recombines TRBV27 with TRBJ2-5; D might be TRBD1 (5 bases). The length of the CDR3 is 15 residues. V was shortened by 0 bases and J by 5 bases, with 13 bases between the two germline ends. Germline V lookup: CDR1 MNHEY, CDR2 SMNVEV (reference sequence).

The chain recombines TRBV11-2 with TRBJ1-3; D remains ambiguous. The CDR3 totals 14 residues. The germline gives CDR1 SGHAT, CDR2 FQNNGV. V dropped 4 bases and J dropped 0 bases, with 7 bases sitting between them. Here the CDR3 reads CASSSIPSGNTIYF. CDR3 bases: TGTGCCAGCAGCTCAATCCCCTCTGGAAACACCATATATTTT.

This clone was found once. The chain couples TRBV7-2 to TRBJ2-3; 8 bases are shared with TRBD2. The CDR3 is 15 residues long. V trimming: 8 bases; J trimming: 1 base; junction bases outside the gene matches: 8. Germline loops: CDR1 SGHTA, CDR2 FQGNSA. The CDR3 DNA reads TGTGCCAGCGGACTAGCATCGACGGGCACAGATACGCAGTATTTT. Translated: CASGLASTGTDTQYF.

This clone was recorded once. J is TRBJ1-3 and V is TRBV3-1 (or the pseudogene TRBV3-2); D uncertain. There are 14 residues in the CDR3. V was clipped by 2 bases and J by 0 bases, with 5 bases between them. Germline CDR1 and CDR2: LGHDT and YNNKEL (reference sequence). CDR3 coding DNA: TGTGCCAGCAGCCAACGGTCCTCTGGAAACACCATATATTTT. This codes for CASSQRSSGNTIYF.

The J gene is TRBJ1-3, the V gene TRBV5-4, with D maybe TRBD1 (6 bases). Germline V gene lookup returns CDR1 SGHNT and CDR2 YYREEE (reference sequence). The CDR3 consists of 15 residues. V was shortened by 0 bases and J by 0 bases, with 7 bases between the two germline ends. The CDR3: CASSLGRGSGNTIYF. CDR3 bases: TGTGCCAGCAGCTTGGGCAGGGGCTCTGGAAACACCATATATTTT.

J is TRBJ2-7 and V is TRBV6-6; 8 bases line up with TRBD2. The germline gives CDR1 MNHNY, CDR2 SVGAGI (reference sequence). V was pared by 7 bases and J by 1 base, with 9 bases of the junction left unmatched. This CDR3 is built from 15 residues. The CDR3 region is CASTNQRELSYEQYF. The CDR3 bases are TGTGCCAGCACTAATCAGCGGGAGCTATCCTACGAGCAGTACTTC.

The gene calls are TRBV24-1 and TRBJ2-1; D uncertain. Germline loops: CDR1 KGHDR, CDR2 SFDVKD. The CDR3 length is 17 residues. Deletions cut 7 bases from V and 0 bases from J, with 18 bases between. In nucleotides, the CDR3 is TGTGCCACCAGCCATCCCCCCCCGGGCAGCTCCTACAATGAGCAGTTCTTC. This translates into CATSHPPPGSSYNEQFF.

This chain connects TRBV9 to TRBJ2-5; D remains unclear. The length of the CDR3 is 13 residues. Germline assignment: CDR1 SGDLS and CDR2 YYNGEE. Trimming pared 3 bases from V and 5 bases from J, leaving 11 bases between. The CDR3 loop reads CASSALLGETQYF. The CDR3 nucleotides read TGTGCCAGCAGCGCCCTCCTTGGGGAGACCCAGTACTTC.

J is TRBJ1-6 and V is TRBV6-5, with a possible D match to TRBD1 (6 bases). CDR3 length: 15 amino acids. Germline V gene data show CDR1 as MNHEY and CDR2 as SVGAGI. Trimming shortened V by 6 bases and J by 10 bases, and 19 bases separated the two germline ends. The CDR3 bases are TGTGCCAGCAGCATACAGGGACAACTCGGATCACCCCTCCACTTT. Encoded protein: CASSIQGQLGSPLHF.

This chain connects TRBV7-3 to TRBJ2-1; 7 positions agree with TRBD1. Germline V gene data show CDR1 as SGHTA and CDR2 as FQGTGA. The J segment lost 0 bases and the V segment lost 3 bases, leaving 2 bases of the junction unmatched. CDR3 length: 15 residues. CDR3 nucleotide sequence: TGTGCCAGCAGCTTGGGACAGCCCTCCTACAATGAGCAGTTCTTC. Translated, it gives CASSLGQPSYNEQFF.

This chain links TRBV15 with TRBJ1-6; D is perhaps TRBD1 (6 bases). The CDR3 has 17 residues. Trimming cost V 4 bases and J 3 bases, with 16 bases left between them. Germline CDR1 and CDR2: LNHNV and YYDKDF (reference sequence). This chain's CDR3 is CATSTPKGGFYNSPLHF. CDR3 in DNA: TGTGCCACCAGCACTCCTAAAGGGGGATTCTATAATTCACCCCTCCACTTT. The full variable domain, in which reference TRBV15 and TRBJ1-6 provide the parts outside the CDR3, is DAMVIQNPRYQVTQFGKPVTLSCSQTLNHNVMYWYQQKSSQAPKLLFHYYDKDFNNEADTPDNFQSRRPNTSFCFLDIRSPGLGDTAMYLCATSTPKGGFYNSPLHFGNGTRLTVT.

V usage is TRBV10-3 and J usage is TRBJ2-6; perhaps TRBD2 as D (6 bases). Trimming cost V 11 bases and J 0 bases, with 17 bases left between them. The CDR3 is made up of 16 amino acids. Germline V gives CDR1 ENHRY, CDR2 SYGVKD. The CDR3 sequence is CAGGGSGDSGANVLTF. In DNA, the CDR3 is TGTGCCGGGGGAGGATCTGGGGACTCTGGGGCCAACGTCCTGACTTTC.

The V call is TRBV4-2, the J call TRBJ1-4; 8 positions match TRBD1. The germline gives CDR1 LGHNA, CDR2 YNFKEQ. V lost 3 bases and J lost 5; bases outside the gene matches: 5. This CDR3 has 15 amino acids. CDR3 protein: CASSHQQGGNEKLFF. In nucleotides, the CDR3 is TGTGCCAGCAGCCATCAACAGGGGGGGAATGAAAAACTGTTTTTT.

The V gene is TRBV27, the J gene TRBJ1-2; TRBD1 is a possible D gene (6 bases). This CDR3 has 16 residues. V was clipped by 6 bases and J by 9 bases, with 26 bases between them. The V gene's germline CDR1 is MNHEY and CDR2 SMNVEV (reference sequence). CDR3 region: CASSGRKPGTRGSYTF. CDR3 nucleotides: TGTGCCAGCAGCGGCCGTAAGCCCGGGACACGAGGGAGCTACACCTTC.

This clone was seen only once. The chain recombines TRBV30 with TRBJ2-5; TRBD1 is a possible D gene (6 bases). Germline-derived CDR1 and CDR2 are GTSNPN and SVGIG (reference sequence). V dropped 0 bases and J dropped 8 bases, with 7 bases sitting between them. The CDR3 contains 11 residues. The CDR3 region is CAWSVGGTQYF. CDR3 DNA: TGTGCCTGGAGTGTAGGGGGAACCCAGTACTTC.

The V gene is TRBV28, the J gene TRBJ2-5; D is perhaps TRBD1 (6 bases). The CDR3 loop spans 16 amino acids. Germline assignment: CDR1 MDHEN and CDR2 SYDVKM. Trimming cost V 1 base and J 5 bases, with 17 bases left between them. CDR3 amino acids: CASSLSTQGIGETQYF. For the CDR3, the DNA is TGTGCCAGCAGTTTATCTACACAGGGAATCGGGGAGACCCAGTACTTC.

The gene calls are TRBV5-1 and TRBJ1-5, with D hard to call. CDR1 and CDR2 (germline): SGHRS, YFSETQ. The CDR3 has 13 amino acids. The germline V and J ends were trimmed by 0 bases and 3 bases, with 4 bases remaining between them. The CDR3 coding sequence is TGCGCCAGCAGCTTGGGGCCCAATCAGCCCCAGCATTTT. The encoded protein is CASSLGPNQPQHF.

This clone was recorded a few times. V is TRBV10-3 and J is TRBJ1-5; weak D call: TRBD1 (6 bases). Germline CDR1 ENHRY, CDR2 SYGVKD. Trimming stripped 7 bases from V and 3 bases from J, with 10 bases between. This CDR3 is built from 13 residues. The CDR3 loop is CAIKQGLNQPQHF. DNA of the CDR3: TGTGCCATCAAACAGGGACTCAATCAGCCCCAGCATTTT.

The J gene is TRBJ2-3, the V gene TRBV9, with D maybe TRBD1 (5 bases). V was trimmed by 0 bases and J by 5 bases, leaving 7 bases between them. CDR3 length equals 13 residues. The germline V gene encodes CDR1 SGDLS and CDR2 YYNGEE. The DNA of the CDR3 is TGTGCCAGCAGCGTAGGTGGACAAGATACGCAGTATTTT. Translated, it gives CASSVGGQDTQYF.